This is a list of T cell receptor beta chains from one sample in a study of human T cells and chemical hapten exposure. TCRdb itself ran the RACE reads through MiXCR, one entry per CDR3 protein. The sample lists 380,000 or so distinct CDR3 sequences; roughly 5% were seen once. The input for sequencing was whole blood, taken in connection with sensitization to the hapten diphenylcyclopropenone (DPC). The receptors derive from a woman aged 45-65 years with alopecia areata. Some clones in this sample may be carry-over from other donors' samples. Each CDR3 is given with its conserved first and last residue. A D gene is named only where the DNA matches it firmly. Not all rows give a size; the values are once, few, many and, for expanded clones, a class.

d_call | clone_size | cdr3_length | j_call | v_call | cdr3_nt | cdr3_aa
TRBD2 | many | 15 | TRBJ2-3 | TRBV2 | TGTGCCAGCGGTTCCAGCGGGGTTTTATCAGATACGCAGTATTTT | CASGSSGVLSDTQYF
TRBD2 | few | 18 | TRBJ2-1 | TRBV4-1 | TGCGCCAGCAGCCTACTAGCGGGGGGCCCCAGCTCCTACAATGAGCAGTTCTTC | CASSLLAGGPSSYNEQFF
NA | few | 15 | TRBJ2-6 | TRBV2 | TGTGCCAGCACCTGGCAGGCGTCTGGGGCCAACGTCCTGACTTTC | CASTWQASGANVLTF
NA | many | 13 | TRBJ1-5 | TRBV10-3 | TGTGCCATCAGTGAGACGACAGTTCAGCCCCAGCATTTT | CAISETTVQPQHF
NA | once | 14 | TRBJ1-2 | TRBV12-3/TRBV12-4 | TGTGTCAGCACCCCGACAGGCGGACCCTATGGCTACACCTTC | CVSTPTGGPYGYTF
NA | many | 12 | TRBJ1-2 | TRBV27 | TGTGCCAGCCCCCCGGGGGGCTATGGCTACACCTTC | CASPPGGYGYTF
TRBD1 | many | 12 | TRBJ1-2 | TRBV29-1 | TGCAGCGTCTTGGACAGGGAATATGGCTACACCTTC | CSVLDREYGYTF
TRBD2 | many | 15 | TRBJ2-1 | TRBV7-8 | TGTGCCAGCAGCTCAGCGGGGGGCCTTCGGGATGAGCAGTTCTTC | CASSSAGGLRDEQFF
NA | few | 12 | TRBJ2-7 | TRBV5-1 | TGCGCCAGCAGCCCGTTGAAAGGGGAGGAGTACTTC | CASSPLKGEEYF
TRBD1 | NA | 15 | TRBJ2-7 | TRBV4-2 | TGTGCCAGCAGTCGCCCAGGGGGCCTCTCCTACGAGCAGTACTTC | CASSRPGGLSYEQYF
NA | NA | 16 | TRBJ1-1 | TRBV4-1 | TGCGCCAGCAGCCAAGGCCTTGGTCTCTTGAACACTGAAGCTTTCTTT | CASSQGLGLLNTEAFF
NA | NA | 16 | TRBJ2-1 | TRBV5-5 | TGTGCCAGCAGCTTGGTTCCAGCGGGTATTTACAATGAGCAGTTCTTC | CASSLVPAGIYNEQFF
TRBD2 | NA | 15 | TRBJ2-2 | TRBV11-3 | TGTGCCAGCAGCGGGGGACTAGGGAACACCGGGGAGCTGTTTTTT | CASSGGLGNTGELFF
TRBD1 | NA | 14 | TRBJ2-5 | TRBV13 | TGTGCCAGCAGCGGGGACAGGGCCCAAGAGACCCAGTACTTC | CASSGDRAQETQYF
NA | NA | 15 | TRBJ1-2 | TRBV7-9 | TGTGCCAGCAGCTTAGAGGCAGGGCCTAACTATGGCTACACCTTC | CASSLEAGPNYGYTF
NA | many | 12 | TRBJ1-1 | TRBV12-5 | TGTGCTAGTGGTTTGGAGGCAGGAAAAGCTTTCTTT | CASGLEAGKAFF
TRBD2 | few | 16 | TRBJ2-5 | TRBV14 | TGTGCCAGCAGCCTTGCGGGGACTAGCGGAAAAGAGACCCAGTACTTC | CASSLAGTSGKETQYF
NA | NA | 13 | TRBJ2-3 | TRBV3-1 | TGTGCCAGCAGCTCCGCCCCCACAGATACGCAGTATTTT | CASSSAPTDTQYF
NA | NA | 16 | TRBJ2-6 | TRBV6-5 | TGTGCCAGCAGTAAGGGACATTCCTCTGGGGCCAACGTCCTGACTTTC | CASSKGHSSGANVLTF
TRBD2 | NA | 17 | TRBJ2-5 | TRBV6-2/TRBV6-3 | TGTGCCAGCAGTTACTCGAAGGTAGCGGGAGCCGGAGAGACCCAGTACTTC | CASSYSKVAGAGETQYF
NA | many | 12 | TRBJ1-2 | TRBV29-1 | TGCAGCGTTGAAGATCTTGGCAGGGACTACACCTTC | CSVEDLGRDYTF
NA | many | 14 | TRBJ2-3 | TRBV5-6 | TGTGCCAGCAGCTTGGGACTAGTGACAGATACGCAGTATTTT | CASSLGLVTDTQYF
NA | many | 14 | TRBJ1-1 | TRBV2 | TGTGCCAGCGGCGCCGGGCCCCTAGGCACTGAAGCTTTCTTT | CASGAGPLGTEAFF
NA | NA | 11 | TRBJ2-7 | TRBV20-1 | TGCAGTGCTAGAGAAGACTACGAGCAGTACTTC | CSAREDYEQYF
NA | many | 17 | TRBJ2-3 | TRBV7-8 | TGTGCCAGCAGCCCTAGATTTGGGGGCGGCTTTCGAGATACGCAGTATTTT | CASSPRFGGGFRDTQYF
NA | NA | 15 | TRBJ1-5 | TRBV6-6 | TGTGCCAGTTGGGCGGGGAAGGGGAGCAATCAGCCCCAGCATTTT | CASWAGKGSNQPQHF
NA | many | 16 | TRBJ2-6 | TRBV28 | TGTGCCAGCAGTTTGGGATGGAGCTCTGGGGCCAACGTCCTGACTTTC | CASSLGWSSGANVLTF
TRBD1 | few | 13 | TRBJ2-7 | TRBV29-1 | TGCAGCGTTGGGACAGGGCCCTCCTACGAGCAGTACTTC | CSVGTGPSYEQYF
NA | few | 12 | TRBJ1-1 | TRBV12-5 | TGTGCTAGTGGTTTGGTCGGGACTGAAGCTTTCTTT | CASGLVGTEAFF
NA | many | 14 | TRBJ2-5 | TRBV6-5 | TGTGCCAGCAGTTACGGGGACAAGGTGGTGGCCCAGTACTTC | CASSYGDKVVAQYF
NA | many | 13 | TRBJ2-3 | TRBV3-1 | TGTGCCAGCAGCCAAGGGGAAGGGGGTACGCAGTATTTT | CASSQGEGGTQYF
TRBD1 | many | 12 | TRBJ1-1 | TRBV12-3/TRBV12-4 | TGTGCCAGCAGCCAAGGACAGGGAATCGCTTTCTTT | CASSQGQGIAFF
NA | many | 16 | TRBJ2-5 | TRBV7-6 | TGTGCCAGCAGCTTAGGCTGGCGGGGTAACCAAGAGACCCAGTACTTC | CASSLGWRGNQETQYF
NA | few | 13 | TRBJ2-3 | TRBV11-2 | TGTGCCAGCAGCCCCAGCCGGACAGATACGCAGTATTTT | CASSPSRTDTQYF
NA | many | 16 | TRBJ2-1 | TRBV4-1 | TGCGCCAGCAGCCAACAGGTCCAACTGGGGGGGCATGAGCAGTTCTTC | CASSQQVQLGGHEQFF
TRBD1 | many | 16 | TRBJ1-4 | TRBV20-1 | TGCAGTGCTACCGGGGGGACAGGCTCAACTAATGAAAAACTGTTTTTT | CSATGGTGSTNEKLFF
NA | NA | 17 | TRBJ2-6 | TRBV3-1 | TGTGCCAGCAGCCAAGGGTCGGCCTTTTCTGGGGCCAACGTCCTGACTTTC | CASSQGSAFSGANVLTF
TRBD1 | few | 16 | TRBJ1-5 | TRBV5-1 | TGCGCCAGCAGCTCAAACAGGGGGCTAAGCAATCAGCCCCAGCATTTT | CASSSNRGLSNQPQHF
TRBD2 | few | 15 | TRBJ2-3 | TRBV6-6 | TGTGCCAGCATTCGGACTAGCGGTTTGGCAGATACGCAGTATTTT | CASIRTSGLADTQYF
NA | few | 14 | TRBJ2-2 | TRBV4-1 | TGCGCCAGCAGCCAAGAGAAACGGACCGGGGAGCTGTTTTTT | CASSQEKRTGELFF
NA | many | 12 | TRBJ1-1 | TRBV12-3/TRBV12-4 | TGTGCTTCCGGGCCGGAAGTAACTGAAGCTTTCTTT | CASGPEVTEAFF
NA | many | 16 | TRBJ1-2 | TRBV4-1 | TGCGCCAGCAGCCAAGGGGGAGGCAGAGCTAACTATGGCTACACCTTC | CASSQGGGRANYGYTF